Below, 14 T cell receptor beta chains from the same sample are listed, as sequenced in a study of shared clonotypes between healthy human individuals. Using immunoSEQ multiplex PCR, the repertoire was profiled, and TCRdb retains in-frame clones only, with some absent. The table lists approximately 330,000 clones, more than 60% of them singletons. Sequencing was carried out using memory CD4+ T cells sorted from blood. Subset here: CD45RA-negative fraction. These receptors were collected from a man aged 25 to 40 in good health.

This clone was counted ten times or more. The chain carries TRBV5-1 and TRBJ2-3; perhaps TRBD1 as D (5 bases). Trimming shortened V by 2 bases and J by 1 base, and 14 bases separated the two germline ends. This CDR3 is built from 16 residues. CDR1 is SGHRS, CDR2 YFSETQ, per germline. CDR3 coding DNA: TGCGCCAGCAGCTTTGTAGGGGCGCAGGGCACAGATACGCAGTATTTT. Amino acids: CASSFVGAQGTDTQYF.

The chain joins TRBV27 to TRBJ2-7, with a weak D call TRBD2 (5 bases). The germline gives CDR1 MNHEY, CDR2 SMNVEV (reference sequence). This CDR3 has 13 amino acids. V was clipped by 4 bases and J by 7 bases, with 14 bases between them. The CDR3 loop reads CASSSLGSPEQYF. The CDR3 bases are TGTGCCAGCAGTTCCCTGGGGAGCCCGGAGCAGTACTTC.

In DNA, the CDR3 is TGTGCCACCCAGACTAGCGGGAAAAGCGCCTACAATGAGCAGTTCTTC. It yields the protein CATQTSGKSAYNEQFF. This chain links TRBV19 with TRBJ2-1, with 11 bases that match TRBD2. The germline CDR1 and CDR2 sequences are LNHDA and SQIVND (reference sequence). With 10 bases clipped from V and 2 bases from J, the junction kept 10 bases outside the gene matches. This CDR3 spans 16 amino acids.

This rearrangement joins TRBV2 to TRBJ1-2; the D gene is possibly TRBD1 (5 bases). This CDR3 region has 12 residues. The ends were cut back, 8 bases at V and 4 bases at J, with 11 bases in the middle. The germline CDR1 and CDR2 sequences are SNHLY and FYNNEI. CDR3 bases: TGTGCCAGCTCCCCCCAGGGCTATGGCTACACCTTC. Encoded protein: CASSPQGYGYTF.

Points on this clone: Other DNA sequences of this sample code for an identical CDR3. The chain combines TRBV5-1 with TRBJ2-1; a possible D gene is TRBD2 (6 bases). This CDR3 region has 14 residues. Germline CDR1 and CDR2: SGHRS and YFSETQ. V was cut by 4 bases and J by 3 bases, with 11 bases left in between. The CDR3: CASSISGLYNEQFF. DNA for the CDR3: TGCGCCAGCAGCATCTCGGGACTCTACAATGAGCAGTTCTTC.

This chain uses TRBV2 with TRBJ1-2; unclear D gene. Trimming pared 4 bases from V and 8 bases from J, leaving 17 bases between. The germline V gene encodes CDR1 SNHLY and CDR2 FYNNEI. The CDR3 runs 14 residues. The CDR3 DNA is TGTGCCAGCAGTGTGAAGGCCCAATCCGGGGGCTACACCTTC. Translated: CASSVKAQSGGYTF.

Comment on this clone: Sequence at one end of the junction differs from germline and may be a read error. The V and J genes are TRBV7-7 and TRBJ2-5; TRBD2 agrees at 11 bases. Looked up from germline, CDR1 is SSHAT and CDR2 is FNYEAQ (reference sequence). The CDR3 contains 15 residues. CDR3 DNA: TGTGCTAGCAGCTATGGGACTAGCGGACAAGAGACCCAGTACTTC. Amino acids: CASSYGTSGQETQYF. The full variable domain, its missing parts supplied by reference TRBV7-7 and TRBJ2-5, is GAGVSQSPRYKVTKRGQDVTLRCDPISSHATLYWYQQALGQGPEFLTYFNYEAQPDKSGLPSDRFSAERPEGSISTLTIQRTEQRDSAMYRCASSYGTSGQETQYFGPGTRLLVL.

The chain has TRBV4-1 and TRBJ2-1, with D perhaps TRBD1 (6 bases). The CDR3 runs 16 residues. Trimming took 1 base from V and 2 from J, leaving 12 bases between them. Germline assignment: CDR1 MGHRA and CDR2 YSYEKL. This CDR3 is CASSQGAGTTYNEQFF. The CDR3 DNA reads TGCGCCAGCAGCCAAGGGGCCGGGACAACCTACAATGAGCAGTTCTTC.

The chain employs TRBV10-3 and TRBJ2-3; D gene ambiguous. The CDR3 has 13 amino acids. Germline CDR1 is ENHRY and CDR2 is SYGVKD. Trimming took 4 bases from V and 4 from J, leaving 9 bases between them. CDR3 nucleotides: TGTGCCATCAGTGGAAGCGAAGCAGATACGCAGTATTTT. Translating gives CAISGSEADTQYF.

For the CDR3, the DNA is TGTGCCAGCAAAAGCGGGATCTACGAGCAGTACTTC. Protein product: CASKSGIYEQYF. The chain combines TRBV28 with TRBJ2-7; 7 nucleotides align to TRBD2. Germline V gene data show CDR1 as MDHEN and CDR2 as SYDVKM. The CDR3 extends over 12 amino acids. The trim removed 7 bases at V and 3 bases at J, leaving 3 bases unmatched.

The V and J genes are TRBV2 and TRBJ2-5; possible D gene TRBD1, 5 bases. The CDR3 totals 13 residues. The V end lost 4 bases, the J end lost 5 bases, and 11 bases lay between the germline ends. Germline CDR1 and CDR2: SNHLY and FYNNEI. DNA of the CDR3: TGTGCCAGCAGTGTGATAGGGGTGGAGACCCAGTACTTC. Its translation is CASSVIGVETQYF.

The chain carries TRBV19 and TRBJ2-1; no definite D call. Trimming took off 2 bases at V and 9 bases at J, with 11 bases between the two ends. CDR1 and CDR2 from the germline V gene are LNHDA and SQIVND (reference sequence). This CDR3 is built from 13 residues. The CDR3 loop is CASSISRFPEQFF. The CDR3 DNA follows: TGTGCCAGTAGTATATCTCGGTTTCCTGAGCAGTTCTTC.

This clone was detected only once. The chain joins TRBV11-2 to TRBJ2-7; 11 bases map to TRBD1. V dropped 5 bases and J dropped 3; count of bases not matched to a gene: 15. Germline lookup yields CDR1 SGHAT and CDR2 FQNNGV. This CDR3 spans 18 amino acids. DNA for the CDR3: TGTGCCAGCAGCCGCTCTTGGGACAGGGGGTTCGGAGGCTACGAGCAGTACTTC. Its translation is CASSRSWDRGFGGYEQYF.

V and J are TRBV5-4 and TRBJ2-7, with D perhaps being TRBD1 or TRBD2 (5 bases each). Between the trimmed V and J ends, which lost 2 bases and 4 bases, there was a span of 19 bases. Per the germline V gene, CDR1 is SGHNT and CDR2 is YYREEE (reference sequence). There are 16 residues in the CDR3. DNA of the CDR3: TGTGCCAGCAGCTTCGTGAGGGGTCCCCCACCTTACGAGCAGTACTTC. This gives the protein CASSFVRGPPPYEQYF.